These 7 T cell receptor beta chains share one sample of origin, sequenced in a study of OX40 agonist ivuxolimab in advanced cancers. Generated by immunoSEQ multiplex PCR, the TCRdb table keeps only in-frame clones and is missing some. The sample gives 76,000 or so clones, 86% of which show up once; roughly 0.79% is in the top ten. The input for sequencing was CD4+ or CD8+ T cells sorted from blood, taken in a trial of the OX40 agonist ivuxolimab. The receptors stem from an adult with an advanced solid tumor such as melanoma, head and neck, liver or kidney cancer.

This clone was seen a single time. This sequence joins TRBV27 and TRBJ1-1; possibly TRBD1 for D (6 bases). The CDR3 sequence is 13 residues long. Germline values: CDR1 MNHEY, CDR2 SMNVEV (reference sequence). With 6 bases removed from V and 5 bases from J, the gap between germline ends came to 13 bases. The CDR3 sequence: CASSRGGMTEAFF. The CDR3 DNA reads as TGTGCCAGCAGCCGGGGGGGCATGACTGAAGCTTTCTTT.

The CDR3 loop is CARVGAFEQFF. Written as DNA, the CDR3 is TGTGCCAGGGTCGGGGCTTTCGAGCAGTTCTTC. The chain uses TRBV5-3 and TRBJ2-1; the D gene could be TRBD1 or TRBD2 (5 bases each). TRBV5-3 is annotated as an ORF whose role is uncertain. The CDR3 has 11 residues. Between the trimmed V and J ends, which lost 8 bases and 10 bases, there was a span of 13 bases.

The rearrangement joins TRBV5-4 to TRBJ2-5, with D hard to call. The germline V gene has CDR1 SGHNT and CDR2 YYREEE (reference sequence). This CDR3 has 15 amino acids. The V end was cut by 1 base, the J end by 4 bases, with 14 bases between. The CDR3 bases are TGTGCCAGCAGCTTGAGGGCAGGTAGCAGAGAGACCCAGTACTTC. Encoded protein: CASSLRAGSRETQYF.

The rearrangement links TRBV6-6 to TRBJ2-2; D is ambiguous. This CDR3 contains 12 residues. Germline-derived CDR1 and CDR2 are MNHNY and SVGAGI (reference sequence). Trimming shortened V by 10 bases and J by 5 bases, and 11 bases separated the two germline ends. CDR3 region: CAISRETGELFF. The CDR3 coding sequence is TGTGCCATCTCCCGAGAGACCGGGGAGCTGTTTTTT.

This chain joins TRBV5-1 and TRBJ2-7; the match to TRBD2 covers 11 bases. The trim removed 4 bases at V and 5 bases at J, leaving 8 bases unmatched. This CDR3 has 15 amino acids. Germline assignment: CDR1 SGHRS and CDR2 YFSETQ. The CDR3 DNA reads as TGCGCCAGCAGCCGAACACTAGCGGGAGCCAACGAGCAGTACTTC. Residues: CASSRTLAGANEQYF.

The chain carries TRBV6-1 and TRBJ2-2, with 8 bases matching TRBD2. This CDR3 comprises 15 residues. Germline-derived CDR1 and CDR2 are MNHNS and SASEGT. V trimming: 11 bases; J trimming: 0 bases; junction bases outside the gene matches: 8. Here the CDR3 reads CASKALAANTGELFF. The CDR3 DNA is TGTGCCTCTAAAGCACTAGCGGCGAACACCGGGGAGCTGTTTTTT.

V gene TRBV27 combines with J gene TRBJ2-7, with 10 bases fitting TRBD2. CDR1 and CDR2 from the germline V gene are MNHEY and SMNVEV (reference sequence). CDR3 length: 15 residues. V was clipped by 3 bases and J by 2 bases; unmatched bases: 4. The DNA for the CDR3 is TGTGCCAGCAGTTTCCAGCGGGGGGGCCCCTACGAGCAGTACTTC. Amino acids: CASSFQRGGPYEQYF.